This T cell receptor (beta chain) was retrieved from a study of CD8 T cells in ankylosing spondylitis. The study's findings and limits: With a CD8+ phenotype, disease-linked clones were relatively rare in peripheral blood. One TCR beta motif, made up of roughly 8 highly homologous variants, appeared characteristic of ankylosing spondylitis blood.

Construction of TCR beta libraries was performed using quantitative 5'-RACE with molecular barcodes. From the 5' RACE reads, TCRdb called clonotypes with MiXCR, one entry per CDR3 protein. The data contain 350,000 or so distinct CDR3 sequences, around a tenth of them singletons. V was trimmed by 0 bases and J by 6 bases, leaving 15 bases between them. The germline V gene encodes CDR1 DFQATT and CDR2 SNEGSKA (reference sequence). CDR3 length: 14 residues. In its sample, this clonotype was seen many times. Its matching antigen is unknown. Source material: blood, either unsorted or a sorted T cell fraction (not recorded which). This TCR derives from a female donor with ankylosing spondylitis or in good health (not recorded which). The chain employs TRBV20-1 and TRBJ2-7; D unresolved. Here the CDR3 reads CSARDPEVVSEQYF. CDR3 in DNA: TGCAGTGCTAGAGATCCCGAGGTAGTAAGCGAGCAGTACTTC.